This is a list of T cell receptor beta chains from one sample in a study of breast tumors, draining lymph nodes, adjacent tissues. TCRdb fed the multiplex PCR reads into MiXCR, producing one record per CDR3 protein. The sample has 50,000 to 55,000 distinct CDR3 sequences; roughly two fifths are singletons. Material: breast tumor tissue. These receptors were obtained from a female donor with breast cancer. Some clones in this sample may be carry-over from other donors' samples. Both conserved end residues are trimmed from each CDR3.

j_gene	v_gene	CDR3aa
TRBJ2-7	TRBV6-1	ASSGFGGSNNEQY
TRBJ2-3	TRBV5-1	ASSFSGHYTHTQY
TRBJ2-1	TRBV6-5	ASSHFGSGRAYEQF
TRBJ1-5	TRBV19	ASTFGENSNQPQH
TRBJ1-3	TRBV7-2	ASSLGGSGNTIY
TRBJ2-1	TRBV7-2	ASSQVNYNEQF
TRBJ2-5	TRBV27	ASSLSQYQETQY
TRBJ2-5	TRBV19	AARDTQQETQY
TRBJ1-5	TRBV19	ASSSWTAGFSNQPQH
TRBJ2-3	TRBV5-1	ASSLGSGSTDTQY
TRBJ2-7	TRBV11-3	ASRPRGGEQY
TRBJ2-3	TRBV20-1	SARAGGLDTQY
TRBJ2-1	TRBV29-1	STNPGINNEQF
TRBJ2-1	TRBV5-1	ASSTGQGERNEQF
TRBJ1-2	TRBV7-2	ASGIQGGANYGYT
TRBJ1-5	TRBV20-1	SAQPGTGDQPQH
TRBJ2-2	TRBV24-1	ATSEQGRAGELF
TRBJ1-4	TRBV7-6	ASSLDGLPNEKLF
TRBJ1-4	TRBV25-1	ASTGQGREKLF
TRBJ1-6	TRBV20-1	SARTTTGSPLH
TRBJ1-2	TRBV6-5	ASSGTGDGYT
TRBJ2-1	TRBV28	ASSLLAQRNEQF
TRBJ2-6	TRBV5-1	ASSLAGSGANVLT
TRBJ1-6	TRBV9	ASSVKGFDSPLH
TRBJ1-4	TRBV6-1	ASSSGWDSHEKLF
TRBJ1-5	TRBV12-3/TRBV12-4	ASRAGNQPQH
TRBJ1-5	TRBV12-3/TRBV12-4	AGSPPGQVNSNQPQH
TRBJ1-2	TRBV7-2	ASSTLGANYGYT
TRBJ2-1	TRBV20-1	SGLTPNDYNEQF
TRBJ1-6	TRBV5-1	ASSYGERSSPLR
TRBJ2-7	TRBV7-2	ASSFEQGREQY
TRBJ2-7	TRBV7-2	ASSLGVEQY
TRBJ2-7	TRBV2	ASSALLAGYEQY
TRBJ1-2	TRBV6-1	ASTPGGSPSGYT
TRBJ2-4	TRBV5-1	ASSPTTGDFPGYIQY
TRBJ1-3	TRBV12-3/TRBV12-4	ASSPTGNRYTIY
TRBJ1-4	TRBV20-1	SARSGTGREKLF
TRBJ1-1	TRBV7-9	ASSLYTEAF
TRBJ2-1	TRBV7-2	ASSFWTSPHEQF
TRBJ2-7	TRBV14	ASSLFGTSGKAAYEQY
TRBJ1-2	TRBV10-3	AIRYQGDSYGYT
TRBJ2-2	TRBV12-3/TRBV12-4	ASSLTSGRVEGELF